These 10 T cell receptor beta chains share one sample of origin, sequenced in a study of tumor and adjacent non-tumor tissue in lung cancer. RNA was extracted from bulk tissue without any cell sorting. A modified ARM-PCR protocol with three rounds of nested PCR amplified TCRbeta. TCRdb ran MiXCR on the multiplex PCR reads and lists one entry per CDR3 protein. The sample comprises 84,000 or so distinct CDR3 sequences, 61% of which are singletons, and about 15% rests with the top ten. The source material was lung tumor tissue. The receptors here all came from a man aged 65 to 79 with non-small cell lung cancer.

As concerns this clonotype: The junction departs from germline at one end; a sequencing error may be responsible. The V and J genes are TRBV11-2 and TRBJ2-5; 8 bases are a match to TRBD1. CDR1 is SGHAT and CDR2 is FQNNGV in the germline V gene. The CDR3 runs to 14 residues. This CDR3 is CDSSLGQGGDTQYF. In DNA, the CDR3 is TGTGACAGCAGCTTAGGACAGGGTGGGGATACCCAGTACTTC.

The chain recombines TRBV11-2 with TRBJ1-6; D gene unclear. Germline-derived CDR1 and CDR2 are SGHAT and FQNNGV. Deletions cut 7 bases from V and 8 bases from J, with 15 bases between. The CDR3 runs 14 residues. The CDR3 coding sequence is TGTGCCAGCACCGGTTCCGACGCCCATTCACCCCTCCACTTT. This codes for CASTGSDAHSPLHF.

Remarks on this clonotype: A read error may produce the germline difference seen at one junction end. The rearrangement uses TRBV11-1 and TRBJ2-1; 12 nucleotides agree with TRBD2. CDR1 SGHAT and CDR2 FQDESV come from the germline V gene (reference sequence). This CDR3 region has 19 residues. The CDR3 loop reads CVSSSAGQISSGGARELFF. CDR3 coding DNA: TGTGTCAGCAGCTCCGCGGGACAGATTTCTAGCGGGGGGGCGCGTGAGCTGTTCTTC. Full variable domain (remainder filled in from reference TRBV11-1 and TRBJ2-1): EAEVAQSPRYKITEKSQAVAFWCDPISGHATLYWYRQILGQGPELLVQFQDESVVDDSQLPKDRFSAERLKGVDSTLKIQPAELGDSAMYLCVSSSAGQISSGGARELFFGPGTRLTVL.

This clonotype has ten or more counts. The V and J genes are TRBV6-2 or TRBV6-3 and TRBJ1-5; 9 nucleotides align to TRBD1. The V gene's germline CDR1 is MNHEY and CDR2 SVGEGT. CDR3 length: 17 residues. Trimming took 5 bases from V and 0 from J; bases not matched to a gene: 8. In DNA form, the CDR3 reads TGTGCCAGCAGTCCCCGGACAGGGGCCCTTAGCAATCAGCCCCAGCATTTT. This sequence encodes CASSPRTGALSNQPQHF.

The J gene is TRBJ2-5, the V gene TRBV11-2; 9 bases agree with TRBD2. The CDR3 runs to 14 residues. Germline V CDR1 and CDR2: SGHAT, FQNNGV. V trimming: 10 bases; J trimming: 5 bases; junction bases outside the gene matches: 11. Written as DNA, the CDR3 is TGTGCCAACACCTCTGCGGGGGGGCCTGAGACCCAGTACTTC. Amino acid sequence: CANTSAGGPETQYF.

This clonotype was seen ten or more times. The chain is built from TRBV29-1 and TRBJ2-3; 8 positions match TRBD2. Germline V gives CDR1 SQVTM, CDR2 ANQGSEA. The CDR3 spans 15 residues. The V gene end was trimmed by 4 bases and the J gene end by 0 bases; junction bases not matched to a gene: 6. This CDR3 is CSVVRSGVSTDTQYF. The CDR3 coding sequence is TGCAGCGTTGTGCGTAGCGGGGTTAGCACAGATACGCAGTATTTT.

This sequence joins TRBV11-1 and TRBJ1-1; D perhaps matches TRBD1 (5 bases). Trimming took 5 bases from V and 4 from J, leaving 17 bases between them. The CDR3 runs 15 residues. The V gene's germline CDR1 is SGHAT and CDR2 FQDESV (reference sequence). The CDR3 DNA follows: TGTGCCAGCAGCCATGCAAGGGACTCACTCACTGAAGCTTTCTTT. The encoded protein is CASSHARDSLTEAFF.

On this clonotype itself: The CDR3 carries no conserved terminal phenylalanine or tryptophan, so it likely arises from a read error. This chain links TRBV4-1 with TRBJ2-7; D is perhaps TRBD1 (6 bases). The CDR3 extends over 15 amino acids. Germline CDR1 reads MGHRA; CDR2 reads YSYEKL. CDR3 residues: CASSQDRGYLYGQYL. The CDR3 coding sequence is TGCGCCAGCAGCCAAGATAGGGGGTACCTCTACGGGCAGTACCTC.

Only one count was recorded for this clonotype. At one boundary the junction diverges from the germline segment, which might be a read error. DNA of the CDR3: TGTTCCAGCCCCAGGGAAGGGGGACAGCCCTACAATGAGCAGTTCTTC. Protein sequence: CSSPREGGQPYNEQFF. The chain uses TRBV6-1 and TRBJ2-1, with 7 bases aligning to TRBD1. Germline V gene sequence: CDR1 MNHNS, CDR2 SASEGT. CDR3 length: 16 residues.

This clonotype was seen more than once but under ten times. Its ends do not fully match the called genes, so a read error is possible. The rearrangement uses TRBV29-1 and TRBJ1-5; no clear D gene. This CDR3 contains 13 residues. Germline V gives CDR1 SQVTM, CDR2 ANQGSEA. CDR3 nucleotides: TGCAGCGTTAGTCCGGCTAGCAATCAGCCCCAGCGTTTT. Its translation: CSVSPASNQPQRF.